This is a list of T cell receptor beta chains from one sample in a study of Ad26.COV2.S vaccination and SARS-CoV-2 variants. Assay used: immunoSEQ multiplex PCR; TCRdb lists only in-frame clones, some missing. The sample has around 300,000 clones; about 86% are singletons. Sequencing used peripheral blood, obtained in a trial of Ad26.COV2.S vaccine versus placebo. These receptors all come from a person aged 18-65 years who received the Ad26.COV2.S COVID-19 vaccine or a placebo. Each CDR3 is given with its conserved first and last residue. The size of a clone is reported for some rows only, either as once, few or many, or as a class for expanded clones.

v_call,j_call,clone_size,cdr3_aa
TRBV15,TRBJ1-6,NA,CATSRDRTYNSPLHF
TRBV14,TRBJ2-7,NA,CASSHGLAGDRYEQYF
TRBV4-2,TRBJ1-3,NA,CASSQAYGNTIYF
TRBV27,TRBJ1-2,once,CASSLSPRLGVIGYTF
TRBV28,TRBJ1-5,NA,CASRFPGQGYQPQHF
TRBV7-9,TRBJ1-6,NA,CASSSEDRLLHF
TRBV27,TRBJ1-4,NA,CASSLGQGGTNEKLFF
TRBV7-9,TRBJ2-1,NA,CASSASGGRTYNEQFF
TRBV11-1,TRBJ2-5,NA,CASSLRSGMETQYF
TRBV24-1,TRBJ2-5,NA,CATMAHSGKQETQYF
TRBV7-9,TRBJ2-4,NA,CASSTGTGVFVAKNIQYF
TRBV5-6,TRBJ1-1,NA,CASSLQGRVEAFF
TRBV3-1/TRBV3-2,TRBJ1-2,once,CASSRGQGVGYTF
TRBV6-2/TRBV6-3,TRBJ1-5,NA,CASSYQGYQPQHF
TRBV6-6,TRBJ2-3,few,CASSMERDTQYF
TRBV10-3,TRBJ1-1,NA,CAISESAWGGSTEAFF
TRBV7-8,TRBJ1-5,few,CASSLGQGNQPQHF
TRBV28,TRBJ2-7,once,CASSSISGTGGYEQYF
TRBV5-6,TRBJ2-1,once,CASSDGLLSYNEQFF
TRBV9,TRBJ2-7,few,CASSPGAGAYEQYF
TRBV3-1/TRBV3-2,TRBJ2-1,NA,CASSSSDRNNEQFF
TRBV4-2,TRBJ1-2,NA,CASSQETFNYGYTF
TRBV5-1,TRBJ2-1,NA,CASSLPTSVTYNEQFF
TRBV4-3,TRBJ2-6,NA,CASSQDTPGQSISGANVLTF
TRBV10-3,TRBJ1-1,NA,CAISLSGGKVNTEAFF
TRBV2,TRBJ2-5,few,CASRSREETQYF
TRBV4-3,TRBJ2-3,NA,CASSQDLYADTQYF
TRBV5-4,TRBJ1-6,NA,CASSLGTGSNSPLHF
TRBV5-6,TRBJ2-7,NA,CASSLLRTSYEQYF
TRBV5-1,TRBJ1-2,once,CASSHRDSYGYTF
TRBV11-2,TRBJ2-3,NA,CASSPWGDTQYF
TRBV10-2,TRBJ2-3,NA,CASMRGGAGDTQYF
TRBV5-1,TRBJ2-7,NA,CASRREYEQYF
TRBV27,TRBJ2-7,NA,CASSWQGAYEQYF
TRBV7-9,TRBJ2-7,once,CASSLSGQGSYEQYF
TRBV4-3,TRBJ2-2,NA,CASSQVGTYANTGELFF
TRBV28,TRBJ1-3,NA,CASYLSGGGNTIYF
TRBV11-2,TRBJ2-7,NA,CASSAHRGPPYEQYF
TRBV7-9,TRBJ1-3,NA,CASSLVGQGTGNTIYF
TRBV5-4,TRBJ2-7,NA,CASSVTGPSEQYF
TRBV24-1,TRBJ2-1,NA,CATSDFASGREGEQFF
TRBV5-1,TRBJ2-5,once,CASSDLTTGTQYF
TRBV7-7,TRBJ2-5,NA,CASSLAYQGETQYF
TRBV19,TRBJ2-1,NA,CASSISAGVSYNEQFF
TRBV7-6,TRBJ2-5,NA,CASSLTGQGQETQYF
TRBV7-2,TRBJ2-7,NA,CASSQGLAGVGEQYF
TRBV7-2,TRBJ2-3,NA,CASSLGGGSADTQYF
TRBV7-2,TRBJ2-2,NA,CASSLENLSGELFF
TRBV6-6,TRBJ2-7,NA,CASNTGRGGEQYF
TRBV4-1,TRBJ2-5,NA,CASSQSPLVQETQYF
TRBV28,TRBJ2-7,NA,CASRITLVGEQYF
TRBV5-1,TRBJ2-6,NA,CASSLAVPQGTGANVLTF
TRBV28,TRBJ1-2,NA,CASSLGFGYTF
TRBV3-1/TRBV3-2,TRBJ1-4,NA,CASSQGGQEGGKLFF
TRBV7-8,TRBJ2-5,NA,CASSDRTGGGKETQYF
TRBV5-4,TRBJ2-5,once,CASSPGSGGLQETQYF
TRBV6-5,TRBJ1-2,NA,CASRTGAIYGYTF